The present T cell receptor beta chain was sequenced within a study of shared clonotypes between healthy human individuals. Study context: Per donor, three plates held CD4 naive cells, three held CD4 memory, two held CD8 naive and one held CD8 memory.

The V and J ends lost 5 bases and 7 bases respectively, with 14 bases between them. The CDR3 runs to 14 residues. Germline-derived CDR1 and CDR2 are SEHNR and FQNEAQ (reference sequence). CD45RO-negative, CCR7-positively selected cells formed the naive CD8 fraction, excluding terminally differentiated effector memory CD45RA+ cells. Template for every sorted-subset replicate PCR totaled around 200 ng DNA, some 30,000 T cell genomes. Using immunoSEQ multiplex PCR, the repertoire was profiled, and TCRdb retains in-frame clones only, with some absent. The repertoire holds hundreds of thousands of clones, around 96% seen once, with under 0.25% in the top ten. On this clone: Its antigen is unknown.

Study conclusions and caveats: In this cohort, only blood was sampled, and tissue repertoires likely differ.

Sequencing was performed on naive CD8+ T cells sorted from blood. This sequence originates from a man between 25 and 39 years old in good health. The chain uses TRBV7-9 and TRBJ2-2; D is possibly TRBD1 or TRBD2 (5 bases each). The CDR3: CASSEGPRGGELFF. The CDR3 DNA sequence: TGTGCCAGCAGCGAGGGACCACGGGGCGGGGAGCTGTTTTTT.